This record looks at one T cell receptor beta chain sequence and its context. What antigen it recognizes has not been identified. Base qualities are not at hand, and no much larger clone is one base apart. Reading from cysteine to phenylalanine, the CDR3 counts 14 amino acids. Here the CDR3 DNA is all that survives: 42 bases in frame from base 1. Trimming takes 0 bases from V and 6 bases from J, and the germline ends sit 9 bases apart. The germline V gene provides CDR1 SGDLS and CDR2 YYNGEE. The trial excluded patients who had a history of autoimmune disease or who were on systemic immunosuppression. Peripheral blood for TCR sequencing was collected from all dose cohorts at baseline, on cycle 4 day 1, and on cycle 7 day 1. Samples were obtained from an open-label, multicenter, first-in-human phase I dose-escalation trial of ivuxolimab. Adults with locally advanced or metastatic melanoma, renal cell carcinoma, hepatocellular carcinoma or head and neck squamous cell carcinoma were enrolled in the trial. Before TCR sequencing, CD4+ T cells and CD8+ T cells were sorted from peripheral blood as separate populations.

The record originates from a study of OX40 agonist ivuxolimab in advanced cancers. For the study in its entirety: The costimulatory receptor OX40 (CD134) was targeted by ivuxolimab, a fully human IgG2 agonistic monoclonal antibody. Prior anti-PD-1, anti-PD-L1 or anti-CTLA-4 therapy was permitted, and 30% to 45% of dose-escalation patients had received checkpoint inhibitors. The paper reports the monotherapy dose-escalation portion (N = 52 patients) of the phase I ivuxolimab trial. The dose-escalation cohort was almost 85% male with a mean age of approximately 59 years, ranging from roughly 20 to 80. The point of sequencing TCRbeta in the periphery was to test whether ivuxolimab changed TCR sequence diversity and drove clonal T-cell expansion. Partial responses occurred in three dose-escalation patients, of whom one had hepatocellular carcinoma and two had cutaneous melanoma. Intravenous ivuxolimab was administered to patients every 2 weeks at six dose levels: 0.01, 0.1, 0.3, 1.5, 3 and 10 mg/kg. Among the roughly 50 dose-escalation patients, roughly 20 had hepatocellular carcinoma, around 15 melanoma, 9 renal cell carcinoma and 9 head and neck cancer. The research as a whole found: Low levels of normalized T-cell clonal expansion were also seen in some nonresponding patients. In partial responders in the 0.1-3.0 mg/kg groups, normalized peripheral clonal expansion was found to be among the lowest, especially among CD8+ T cells. At doses of 0.1 to 3.0 mg/kg, clonal expansion of both CD4+ and CD8+ blood T cells was observed from baseline to week 6. The antigen specificity of the clonally expanded peripheral T cells was not determined. After ivuxolimab, more expanded clones were found on average in CD8+ T cells than in CD4+ T cells.

For sequencing of the TCRbeta CDR3 region, genomic DNA was extracted from the sorted cells. The immunoSEQ Assay was used to sequence the TCRbeta CDR3 regions. In TCRdb, the immuneACCESS table is reduced to in-frame sequences with V and J assigned. These tables do not hold every clone; where another copy was compared, an unresolved V gene accounts for under half, and the others remain unexplained. For this sample the table gives about 110,000 clones, of which approximately 90% were detected only once. The top ten constitute roughly 1.3% of the sample. This TCR derives from an adult with an advanced solid tumor such as melanoma, head and neck, liver or kidney cancer. This sequence uses TRBV9 and TRBJ2-2, with the D gene call left open. The sample here was CD4+ or CD8+ T cells sorted from blood, taken in a trial of the OX40 agonist ivuxolimab. The DNA is as follows: TGTGCCAGCAGCGTAGCGGATCTCCCCGGGGAGCTGTTTTTT. This yields the protein CASSVADLPGELFF.